A single sample gave rise to the 23 T cell receptor beta chains below, sequenced in a study of shared clonotypes between healthy human individuals. Profiled with immunoSEQ multiplex PCR; TCRdb holds only in-frame clones, not every one. The sample yields roughly 2.6 million clones, just over 90% seen once. Sequenced input: naive CD4+ T cells sorted from blood. The subset: CD45RA+ positively selected. These receptors came from a man between 18 and 29 years old in good health.

The chain recombines TRBV5-4 with TRBJ2-1; D remains unclear. The CDR3 contains 14 residues. The germline CDR1 and CDR2 sequences are SGHNT and YYREEE (reference sequence). Deletions cut 0 bases from V and 6 bases from J, with 10 bases between. The CDR3 reads CASSLDPATNEQFF. The CDR3 DNA reads as TGTGCCAGCAGCTTGGATCCGGCAACCAATGAGCAGTTCTTC.

V and J are TRBV28 and TRBJ2-2, with D possibly being TRBD1 or TRBD2 (7 bases each). The CDR3 sequence is 14 residues long. Germline assignment: CDR1 MDHEN and CDR2 SYDVKM. Trimming shortened V by 7 bases and J by 4 bases, and 13 bases separated the two germline ends. CDR3 sequence: CASKAGQTTGELFF. For the CDR3, the DNA is TGTGCCAGCAAAGCGGGACAGACCACCGGGGAGCTGTTTTTT. The entire variable domain, with the rest obtained from reference TRBV28 and TRBJ2-2, is as follows: DVKVTQSSRYLVKRTGEKVFLECVQDMDHENMFWYRQDPGLGLRLIYFSYDVKMKEKGDIPEGYSVSREKKERFSLILESASTNQTSMYLCASKAGQTTGELFFGEGSRLTVL.

The DNA for the CDR3 is TGCGCCAGCAGCTTGGACTCGGCCCAAACGTACTTC. Its translation is CASSLDSAQTYF. The V gene is TRBV5-1, the J gene TRBJ2-7; no clear D gene. The CDR3 is 12 residues long. The germline V gene has CDR1 SGHRS and CDR2 YFSETQ. Deletions cut 0 bases from V and 12 bases from J, with 13 bases between.

The V gene is TRBV7-2, the J gene TRBJ1-1; D not certain. CDR3 length equals 14 residues. Germline assignment: CDR1 SGHTA and CDR2 FQGNSA. Trimming removed 5 bases from V and 4 bases from J, with 14 bases in between. The CDR3 region has the DNA TGTGCCAGCAGCCGGCCAGAAAGGGCCACTGAAGCTTTCTTT. It codes for CASSRPERATEAFF.

V usage is TRBV10-2 and J usage is TRBJ2-1; D uncertain. CDR3 size: 13 residues. The germline V and J ends were trimmed by 6 bases and 5 bases, with 11 bases remaining between them. CDR1 and CDR2 (germline): WSHSY, SAAADI. CDR3 sequence: CASSSDGNNEQFF. The CDR3 DNA reads TGCGCCAGCAGCAGCGACGGAAACAATGAGCAGTTCTTC.

This rearrangement joins TRBV5-1 to TRBJ2-5; TRBD1 agrees at 11 bases. Germline-derived CDR1 and CDR2 are SGHRS and YFSETQ. With V trimmed by 0 bases and J by 4 bases, 2 bases remained unmatched. There are 15 residues in the CDR3. Written as DNA, the CDR3 is TGCGCCAGCAGCTTGGCCGGACAGGGGGCAGAGACCCAGTACTTC. Translating gives CASSLAGQGAETQYF.

The V and J genes are TRBV10-2 and TRBJ1-2; D ambiguous. The V gene lost 0 bases and the J gene lost 2 bases, with 7 bases spanning the gap. CDR3 length equals 14 residues. The germline V gene has CDR1 WSHSY and CDR2 SAAADI. DNA for the CDR3: TGCGCCAGCAGTGAGTCTACAACCAACTATGGCTACACCTTC. Translation gives CASSESTTNYGYTF.

The genes are TRBV2 and TRBJ2-7, with 9 positions matching TRBD1. Germline CDR1 reads SNHLY; CDR2 reads FYNNEI. The trim removed 7 bases at V and 2 bases at J, leaving 6 bases unmatched. This CDR3 spans 14 amino acids. CDR3 DNA: TGTGCCAGCACCACTGACAGGGGGACCTACGAGCAGTACTTC. It is translated as CASTTDRGTYEQYF. The full variable domain, with the rest looked up from reference TRBV2 and TRBJ2-7, is EPEVTQTPSHQVTQMGQEVILRCVPISNHLYFYWYRQILGQKVEFLVSFYNNEISEKSEIFDDQFSVERPDGSNFTLKIRSTKLEDSAMYFCASTTDRGTYEQYFGPGTRLTVT.

J is TRBJ2-2 and V is TRBV15; possible D gene TRBD1, 5 bases. The V gene's germline CDR1 is LNHNV and CDR2 YYDKDF (reference sequence). The CDR3 loop spans 15 amino acids. V dropped 2 bases and J dropped 3 bases, with 10 bases sitting between them. CDR3 amino acids: CATSRWGVDTGELFF. CDR3 nucleotides: TGTGCCACCAGCAGATGGGGCGTCGACACCGGGGAGCTGTTTTTT.

A remark on this clone: Different DNA sequences within this sample yield the same CDR3. The CDR3 loop is CSATAAYEQYF. The CDR3 coding sequence is TGCAGTGCGACAGCGGCCTACGAGCAGTACTTC. The V gene is TRBV20-1, the J gene TRBJ2-7; either TRBD1 or TRBD2 may fit D (5 bases each). V dropped 6 bases and J dropped 2 bases, with 8 bases sitting between them. CDR1 is DFQATT, CDR2 SNEGSKA, per germline (reference sequence). The CDR3 has 11 amino acids.

This rearrangement joins TRBV5-5 to TRBJ1-5; D possibly corresponds to TRBD1 (6 bases). Germline CDR1 SGHKS, CDR2 YYEKEE (reference sequence). The CDR3 consists of 14 residues. Trimming took 4 bases from V and 0 from J, leaving 8 bases between them. As DNA, the CDR3 is TGTGCCAGCAGCCGGACAGCTAGCAATCAGCCCCAGCATTTT. Translated: CASSRTASNQPQHF. The variable domain in full, completed from reference TRBV5-5 and TRBJ1-5, reads DAGVTQSPTHLIKTRGQQVTLRCSPISGHKSVSWYQQVLGQGPQFIFQYYEKEERGRGNFPDRFSARQFPNYSSELNVNALLLGDSALYLCASSRTASNQPQHFGDGTRLSIL.

The rearrangement uses TRBV19 and TRBJ1-5, with 7 bases matching TRBD1. The CDR3 runs 13 residues. Germline CDR1 LNHDA, CDR2 SQIVND (reference sequence). Trimming at V came to 4 bases and at J to 5 bases, leaving 2 bases not matched to a gene. Here the CDR3 reads CASSTTGHQPQHF. The CDR3 bases are TGTGCCAGTAGTACGACAGGGCATCAGCCCCAGCATTTT.

This sequence joins TRBV4-3 and TRBJ1-1; D unclear. CDR1 and CDR2 (germline): LGHNA, YSLEER. V was pared by 3 bases and J by 4 bases, with 21 bases between. The CDR3 is 17 amino acids. Here the CDR3 DNA reads TGCGCCAGCAGCCAGGCGGAAGGGCTCAGACCCGTCACTGAAGCTTTCTTT. As protein: CASSQAEGLRPVTEAFF.

This chain uses TRBV2 with TRBJ1-3, with D perhaps TRBD1 (6 bases). V lost 3 bases to trimming and J lost 4 bases, with 10 bases between them. The CDR3 has 14 amino acids. The V gene's germline CDR1 is SNHLY and CDR2 FYNNEI. The CDR3 protein is CASSERGKGNTIYF. CDR3 bases: TGTGCCAGCAGTGAGAGGGGGAAAGGAAACACCATATATTTT.

The chain combines TRBV30 with TRBJ1-2, with 9 bases matching TRBD1. With 2 bases clipped from V and 8 bases from J, the junction kept 6 bases outside the gene matches. CDR3 size: 13 residues. Germline lookup yields CDR1 GTSNPN and CDR2 SVGIG (reference sequence). The CDR3 DNA reads as TGTGCCTGGAGTATACAGGGGGCGGTCGGCTACACCTTC. This translates into CAWSIQGAVGYTF. Together with reference TRBV30 and TRBJ1-2, the CDR3 gives the full variable domain: SQTIHQWPATLVQPVGSPLSLECTVEGTSNPNLYWYRQAAGRGLQLLFYSVGIGQISSEVPQNLSASRPQDRQFILSSKKLLLSDSGFYLCAWSIQGAVGYTFGSGTRLTVV.

The CDR3 DNA reads as TGTGCATGGGACGGGGAGACCCAGTACTTC. Amino acids: CAWDGETQYF. The V and J genes are TRBV30 and TRBJ2-5; D assignment may be TRBD1 or TRBD2 (5 bases each). The CDR3 has 10 residues. Germline CDR1 and CDR2: GTSNPN and SVGIG (reference sequence). Full variable domain (rest looked up from reference TRBV30 and TRBJ2-5): SQTIHQWPATLVQPVGSPLSLECTVEGTSNPNLYWYRQAAGRGLQLLFYSVGIGQISSEVPQNLSASRPQDRQFILSSKKLLLSDSGFYLCAWDGETQYFGPGTRLLVL.

The J gene is TRBJ2-5, the V gene TRBV5-1; TRBD2 agrees at 9 bases. The CDR3 totals 15 residues. V lost 5 bases, J lost 3 bases, and 8 bases stayed unmatched. Germline V gene sequence: CDR1 SGHRS, CDR2 YFSETQ. For the CDR3, the DNA is TGCGCCAGCAGTTTGCTACTAGCGGGCGAAGAGACCCAGTACTTC. Translated: CASSLLLAGEETQYF.

The chain employs TRBV19 and TRBJ2-3, with 13 positions matching TRBD2. The CDR3 loop spans 19 amino acids. CDR1 and CDR2 (germline): LNHDA, SQIVND (reference sequence). The junction had 13 bases not matched to a gene; V was cut back by 5 bases and J by 2 bases. CDR3 protein: CASSPSGRLAGGYTDTQYF. For the CDR3, the DNA is TGTGCCAGTAGTCCGTCGGGAAGACTAGCGGGGGGTTACACAGATACGCAGTATTTT.

This clone appeared a single time. The gene calls are TRBV5-1 and TRBJ2-1, with 9 bases matching TRBD1. The germline V gene encodes CDR1 SGHRS and CDR2 YFSETQ. The CDR3 has 14 amino acids. Trimming took 5 bases from V and 6 from J; bases not matched to a gene: 6. The CDR3 DNA is TGCGCCAGCAGGCGGACAGGGGTCACCAATGAGCAGTTCTTC. It translates to CASRRTGVTNEQFF.

This clone was counted a single time. This sequence joins TRBV5-5 and TRBJ1-4; no clear D. This CDR3 spans 16 amino acids. The ends were cut back, 4 bases at V and 2 bases at J, with 15 bases in the middle. In germline, CDR1 is SGHKS, CDR2 YYEKEE (reference sequence). The CDR3 loop is CASSPGYGITNEKLFF. The CDR3 nucleotides are TGTGCCAGCAGCCCAGGATACGGAATCACTAATGAAAAACTGTTTTTT.

The chain's CDR3 is CASSGGISSTDTQYF. The CDR3 DNA sequence: TGTGCCAGCAGTGGAGGGATCTCTAGCACAGATACGCAGTATTTT. The chain combines TRBV2 with TRBJ2-3, with D tentatively TRBD2 (5 bases). Germline loops: CDR1 SNHLY, CDR2 FYNNEI. Trimming pared 4 bases from V and 0 bases from J, leaving 11 bases between. The CDR3 consists of 15 residues.

This clone was found once. The V call is TRBV5-1, the J call TRBJ2-5, with TRBD1 identical over 8 bases. This CDR3 is built from 14 residues. Trimming removed 4 bases from V and 5 bases from J; junction bases left unmatched: 7. The V gene's germline CDR1 is SGHRS and CDR2 YFSETQ. This CDR3 reads CASSAGGSWETQYF. The CDR3 DNA sequence: TGCGCCAGCAGCGCAGGGGGCTCGTGGGAGACCCAGTACTTC.

Of note for this clone: The sample carries other DNA sequences with the same CDR3. This chain links TRBV19 with TRBJ2-5; D tentatively reads TRBD1 or TRBD2 (5 bases each). This CDR3 region has 13 residues. The V gene's germline CDR1 is LNHDA and CDR2 SQIVND (reference sequence). Trimming pared 6 bases from V and 3 bases from J, leaving 11 bases between. CDR3: CASSGTEKETQYF. CDR3 nucleotides: TGTGCCAGTAGCGGGACCGAAAAAGAGACCCAGTACTTC.